This is a list of T cell receptor beta chains from one sample in a study of blood T cell repertoires in COVID-19. Some clones are missing from TCRdb's copy, which holds only in-frame ones; the method was immunoSEQ multiplex PCR. Found here are about 300,000 clones, about 83% of them singletons; the top ten hold around 1.6%. The sequencing input was peripheral blood. The receptors were sampled from a woman aged 45-65 years with acute or convalescent COVID-19. CDR3s include the opening cysteine and the closing phenylalanine or tryptophan. D genes are given only for firm matches. Size tells how often a clone was seen (once, few, many) or the class of an expanded clone, and some rows leave it out.

V: TRBV11-3; size: -; J: TRBJ2-1; D: TRBD2; DNA: TGTGCCAGCAGCTTAGTTGGCGGGGGGGAGCAGTTCTTC; CDR3: CASSLVGGGEQFF
V: TRBV6-6; size: -; J: TRBJ1-4; D: TRBD1; DNA: TGTGCCAGCAGCCCCCTAGGGACAGGAGCTAATGAAAAACTGTTTTTT; CDR3: CASSPLGTGANEKLFF
V: TRBV6-6; size: -; J: TRBJ2-7; D: -; DNA: TGTGCCAGCAGTAGTAACGGGGGAAGCTACGAGCAGTACTTC; CDR3: CASSSNGGSYEQYF
V: TRBV6-5; size: -; J: TRBJ1-1; D: -; DNA: TGTGCCAGCAACCACGGGAGGAACACTGAAGCTTTCTTT; CDR3: CASNHGRNTEAFF
V: TRBV7-9; size: -; J: TRBJ1-1; D: -; DNA: TGTGCCAGCAGCCCGCGGACTGAAGCTTTCTTT; CDR3: CASSPRTEAFF
V: TRBV6-2/TRBV6-3; size: -; J: TRBJ2-7; D: TRBD1; DNA: TGTGCCAGCAGTTATAGAATCGGACAGGGCCTCGAGCAGTACTTC; CDR3: CASSYRIGQGLEQYF
V: TRBV10-2; size: -; J: TRBJ1-2; D: -; DNA: TGCGCCAGCAGTGAGTCGGGGCCCTCCTATGGCTACACCTTC; CDR3: CASSESGPSYGYTF
V: TRBV19; size: -; J: TRBJ1-5; D: -; DNA: TGTGCCAGTAGTGACGGGAACAATCAGCCCCAGCATTTT; CDR3: CASSDGNNQPQHF
V: TRBV27; size: once; J: TRBJ1-4; D: -; DNA: TGTGCCAGCAGCTTGAACGGTGCAACTAATGAAAAACTGTTTTTT; CDR3: CASSLNGATNEKLFF
V: TRBV5-1; size: -; J: TRBJ2-5; D: -; DNA: TGCGCCAGCAGCTGGAGGGAGCCGCACCAAGAGACCCAGTACTTC; CDR3: CASSWREPHQETQYF
V: TRBV27; size: -; J: TRBJ2-7; D: TRBD2; DNA: TGTGCCAGCGGGCTAGCGGGGACATACGAGCAGTACTTC; CDR3: CASGLAGTYEQYF
V: TRBV11-2; size: -; J: TRBJ1-3; D: -; DNA: TGTGCCAGCCGCAGGGCGGGAGGAAACACCATATATTTT; CDR3: CASRRAGGNTIYF
V: TRBV6-2/TRBV6-3; size: once; J: TRBJ1-6; D: -; DNA: TGTGCCAGCAGTTATAGTCGTGGTTCACCCCTCCACTTT; CDR3: CASSYSRGSPLHF
V: TRBV28; size: -; J: TRBJ2-2; D: TRBD2; DNA: TGTGCCAGTTGGACTAGCGGGAACACCGGGGAGCTGTTTTTT; CDR3: CASWTSGNTGELFF
V: TRBV18; size: few; J: TRBJ2-1; D: -; DNA: TGTGCCAGCTCCCCCCCCGGGGGTCCCTCCTACAATGAGCAGTTCTTC; CDR3: CASSPPGGPSYNEQFF
V: TRBV3-1/TRBV3-2; size: -; J: TRBJ1-1; D: -; DNA: TGTGCCAGCACCACAGGCCTATTGAACACTGAAGCTTTCTTT; CDR3: CASTTGLLNTEAFF
V: TRBV30; size: -; J: TRBJ1-1; D: -; DNA: TGTGCCTGGAGTGGATCAGGGGTTCGTCGAGGCCCTGAAGCTTTCTTT; CDR3: CAWSGSGVRRGPEAFF
V: TRBV19; size: -; J: TRBJ1-5; D: -; DNA: TGTGCCAGTAAAGTCTGGTCACAGGGTGGCAATCAGCCCCAGCATTTT; CDR3: CASKVWSQGGNQPQHF
V: TRBV6-5; size: -; J: TRBJ1-4; D: TRBD1; DNA: TGTGCCAGCAGTTACTCGAGGGACAGGAATGAAAAACTGTTTTTT; CDR3: CASSYSRDRNEKLFF
V: TRBV18; size: -; J: TRBJ1-2; D: TRBD1; DNA: TGTGCCAGCTCGGGAGACAGGGGAAACTATGGCTACACCTTC; CDR3: CASSGDRGNYGYTF
V: TRBV28; size: -; J: TRBJ1-2; D: TRBD1; DNA: TGTGCCAGCAGTTCTTCTAGACAGGGGGGTGGCTACACCTTC; CDR3: CASSSSRQGGGYTF
V: TRBV14; size: -; J: TRBJ1-4; D: -; DNA: TGTGCCAGCAGCCAAGTTGGGGCAGGCAGTGAAAAACTGTTTTTT; CDR3: CASSQVGAGSEKLFF
V: TRBV27; size: -; J: TRBJ1-4; D: TRBD1; DNA: TGTGCCAGCAGTTTACAGGGGGCAGGTGAAAAACTGTTTTTT; CDR3: CASSLQGAGEKLFF
V: TRBV7-2; size: -; J: TRBJ2-7; D: -; DNA: TGTGCCAGCAGCTTACTAGCGCTTGAGCAGTACTTC; CDR3: CASSLLALEQYF
V: TRBV6-5; size: -; J: TRBJ2-3; D: TRBD2; DNA: TGTGCCAGCAGTTACTCGACTAGCGGGGCAGATACGCAGTATTTT; CDR3: CASSYSTSGADTQYF
V: TRBV7-2; size: -; J: TRBJ1-2; D: -; DNA: TGTGCCAGCAGCTTAGGCACAGGGAACTATGGCTACACCTTC; CDR3: CASSLGTGNYGYTF
V: TRBV7-9; size: -; J: TRBJ2-7; D: TRBD1; DNA: TGTGCCAGCAGTCGCCGGGACAGGGATTCCTACGAGCAGTACTTC; CDR3: CASSRRDRDSYEQYF
V: TRBV7-9; size: -; J: TRBJ1-2; D: -; DNA: TGTGCCAGCAGCTTAGATGGCCAGGGGTATGGCTACACCTTC; CDR3: CASSLDGQGYGYTF
V: TRBV19; size: once; J: TRBJ1-5; D: -; DNA: TGTGCCAGTAGTATAGCCCAGGGCTTGAATCAGCCCCAGCATTTT; CDR3: CASSIAQGLNQPQHF
V: TRBV14; size: once; J: TRBJ2-7; D: -; DNA: TGTGCCAGCAGCCAAGTGGGGCGGGAAGCCTACGAGCAGTACTTC; CDR3: CASSQVGREAYEQYF
V: TRBV28; size: few; J: TRBJ1-2; D: -; DNA: TGTGCCAGCAGTCCCCGCAGGACAGCGAACTATGGCTACACCTTC; CDR3: CASSPRRTANYGYTF
V: TRBV20-1; size: -; J: TRBJ2-1; D: -; DNA: TGCAGTGCCCATCCCAATGAGCAGTTCTTC; CDR3: CSAHPNEQFF
V: TRBV19; size: -; J: TRBJ2-7; D: TRBD1; DNA: TGTGCCAGTAGTATGGGGACAGGGGATAGGTGGGTAGTGGGCTCCTACGAGCAGTACTTC; CDR3: CASSMGTGDRWVVGSYEQYF
V: TRBV7-2; size: -; J: TRBJ2-2; D: -; DNA: TGTGCCAGCAGCTTAGCGGCCCCCGGGGAGCTGTTTTTT; CDR3: CASSLAAPGELFF
V: TRBV24-1; size: -; J: TRBJ2-3; D: TRBD1; DNA: TGTGCCACCCGGACAGGGATAATGGATACGCAGTATTTT; CDR3: CATRTGIMDTQYF